Each of the 3 T cell receptor beta chains below was sequenced from the same sample in a study of T cell repertoires in cytomegalovirus infection. TCRdb passed the reads through MiXCR, listing each CDR3 protein once. Of 630,000 or so distinct CDR3 sequences in the sample, roughly a quarter are singletons; the top ten hold around 8%. Sequenced: CD8+ T cells from PBMCs. All receptors come from a human donor in good health (CMV status not recorded). Some clones in this sample may be carry-over from other donors' samples.

On this clonotype itself: The CDR3 carries no conserved terminal phenylalanine or tryptophan, so it likely arises from a read error. V gene TRBV12-5 combines with J gene TRBJ1-2; D call uncertain. The CDR3 extends over 13 amino acids. Per the germline V gene, CDR1 is LGHNT and CDR2 is FRNRAP. Trimming pared 1 base from V and 7 bases from J, leaving 10 bases between. The CDR3 coding sequence is TGTGCTAGTGGTTTGGGAGTTAATCGTGGCTACACCTAC. Residues: CASGLGVNRGYTY.

This clonotype was counted between two and nine times. This chain connects TRBV29-1 to TRBJ2-7; D may be TRBD2 (5 bases). The CDR3 totals 12 residues. V was shortened by 6 bases and J by 1 base, with 10 bases between the two germline ends. CDR1 is SQVTM and CDR2 is ANQGSEA in the germline V gene. The CDR3 sequence: CSVRTVSYEQYF. CDR3 in DNA: TGCAGCGTGAGGACTGTGTCCTACGAGCAGTACTTC.

This chain connects TRBV12-5 to TRBJ1-2; D is unclear. The ends were cut back, 6 bases at V and 4 bases at J, with 15 bases in the middle. The CDR3 consists of 14 residues. The germline V gene has CDR1 LGHNT and CDR2 FRNRAP. CDR3 sequence: CASGPSARGYGYTF. CDR3 coding DNA: TGTGCTAGTGGCCCCTCCGCCCGGGGCTATGGCTACACCTTC.